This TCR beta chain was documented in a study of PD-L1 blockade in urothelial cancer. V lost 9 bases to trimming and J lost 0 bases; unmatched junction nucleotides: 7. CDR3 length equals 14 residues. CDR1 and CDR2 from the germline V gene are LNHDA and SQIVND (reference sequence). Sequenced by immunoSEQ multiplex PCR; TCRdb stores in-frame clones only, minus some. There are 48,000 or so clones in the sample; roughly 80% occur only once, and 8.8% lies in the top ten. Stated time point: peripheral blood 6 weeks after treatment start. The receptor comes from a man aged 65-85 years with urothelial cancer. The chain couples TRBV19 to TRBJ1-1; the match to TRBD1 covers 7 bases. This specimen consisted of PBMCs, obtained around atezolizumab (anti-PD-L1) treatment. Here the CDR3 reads CASKGGQMNTEAFF. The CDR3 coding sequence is TGTGCCAGCAAGGGGGGACAGATGAACACTGAAGCTTTCTTT.